The T cell receptor beta chain described here comes from a study of T cells in Graves' hyperthyroidism and ophthalmopathy. Clinical symptoms, serum thyroxine, TRAb, thyroid ultrasound and orbital computed tomography informed diagnoses. This clonotype was detected many times. From RNA transcripts, TCR beta CDR3 regions were amplified. TCR CDR3 underwent first-round RT-PCR with the HTBI primer set. TCRdb used MiXCR to reprocess the multiplex PCR reads, holding one entry per CDR3 protein. The sample shows approximately 300,000 distinct CDR3 sequences, 15% to 20% of them seen only once. The V segment lost 6 bases and the J segment 3 bases; nucleotides outside the gene matches: 10. The CDR3 is 15 residues long.

Sample: blood. The sequence was collected from a man between 25 and 39 years old with Graves' hyperthyroidism. V gene TRBV12-3 or TRBV12-4 combines with J gene TRBJ2-7; TRBD1 aligns across 8 bases. CDR3 region: CASSPSPGGGYEQYF. For the CDR3, the DNA is TGTGCCAGCAGCCCTTCCCCAGGGGGCGGCTACGAGCAGTACTTC.